The clone carrying this T cell receptor beta chain was detected ten times or more. J gave up 7 bases and V 5 bases, and 4 bases lay outside the gene matches. This CDR3 has 12 amino acids. Germline CDR1 and CDR2: MNHEY and SVGAGI. The data were taken from a study of response to subunit inactivated influenza vaccine. MiXCR, applied by TCRdb to the RT-PCR reads, yields one record per CDR3 protein. The sample lists 500,000 to 600,000 distinct CDR3 sequences, approximately 7.1% seen once, with 13% in the top ten. Sequences were derived from PBMCs from blood, sampled 23 months after vaccination. The TCR originated in a man aged 45-69 years who received an inactivated influenza vaccine. V is TRBV6-5 and J is TRBJ1-1; 7 bases are a match to TRBD1. For the CDR3, the DNA is TGTGCCAGCAGTACAGGGGCTCTTGAAGCTTTCTTT. Translation: CASSTGALEAFF.